Here is one T cell receptor beta chain with its context. The antigen is undetermined. This sample was included in a study of CD8 T cells in ankylosing spondylitis. Overall study findings and caveats: A TCR beta motif made of 7 to 9 highly homologous variants seemed typical of ankylosing spondylitis blood.

The CDR3 is 14 residues long. After removal of 4 bases from V and 3 bases from J, the junction contained 5 bases not matched to a gene. Germline CDR1 reads KGHSH; CDR2 reads LQKENI. MiXCR was run by TCRdb on the 5' RACE reads, yielding one entry per CDR3 protein. The sample comprises fewer than 450,000 distinct CDR3 sequences, more than 15% of which are singletons, and 1% rests with the top ten. The sequencing input was blood, either unsorted or a sorted T cell fraction (not recorded which). The sequence was obtained from a male donor with ankylosing spondylitis. The chain carries TRBV18 and TRBJ1-1, with TRBD1 identical over 7 bases. CDR3 in amino acids: CASSQGGGYTEAFF. CDR3 nucleotide sequence: TGTGCCAGCTCACAAGGGGGCGGATACACTGAAGCTTTCTTT.